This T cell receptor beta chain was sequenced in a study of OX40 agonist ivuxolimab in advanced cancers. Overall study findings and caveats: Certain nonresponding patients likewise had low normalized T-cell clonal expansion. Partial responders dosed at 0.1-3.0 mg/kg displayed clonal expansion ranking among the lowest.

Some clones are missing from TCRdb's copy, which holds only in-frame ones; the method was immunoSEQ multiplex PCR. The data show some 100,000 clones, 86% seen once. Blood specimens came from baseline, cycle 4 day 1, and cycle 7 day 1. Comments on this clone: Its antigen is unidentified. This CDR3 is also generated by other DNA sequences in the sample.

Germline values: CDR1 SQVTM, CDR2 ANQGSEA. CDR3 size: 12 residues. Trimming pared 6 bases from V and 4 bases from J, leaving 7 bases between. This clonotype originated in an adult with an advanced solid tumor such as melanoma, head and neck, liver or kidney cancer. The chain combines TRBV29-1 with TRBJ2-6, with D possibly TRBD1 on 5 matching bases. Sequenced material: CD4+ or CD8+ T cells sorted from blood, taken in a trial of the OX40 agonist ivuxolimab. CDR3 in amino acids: CSVDSGANVLTF. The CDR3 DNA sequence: TGCAGCGTCGACAGCGGGGCCAACGTCCTGACTTTC.